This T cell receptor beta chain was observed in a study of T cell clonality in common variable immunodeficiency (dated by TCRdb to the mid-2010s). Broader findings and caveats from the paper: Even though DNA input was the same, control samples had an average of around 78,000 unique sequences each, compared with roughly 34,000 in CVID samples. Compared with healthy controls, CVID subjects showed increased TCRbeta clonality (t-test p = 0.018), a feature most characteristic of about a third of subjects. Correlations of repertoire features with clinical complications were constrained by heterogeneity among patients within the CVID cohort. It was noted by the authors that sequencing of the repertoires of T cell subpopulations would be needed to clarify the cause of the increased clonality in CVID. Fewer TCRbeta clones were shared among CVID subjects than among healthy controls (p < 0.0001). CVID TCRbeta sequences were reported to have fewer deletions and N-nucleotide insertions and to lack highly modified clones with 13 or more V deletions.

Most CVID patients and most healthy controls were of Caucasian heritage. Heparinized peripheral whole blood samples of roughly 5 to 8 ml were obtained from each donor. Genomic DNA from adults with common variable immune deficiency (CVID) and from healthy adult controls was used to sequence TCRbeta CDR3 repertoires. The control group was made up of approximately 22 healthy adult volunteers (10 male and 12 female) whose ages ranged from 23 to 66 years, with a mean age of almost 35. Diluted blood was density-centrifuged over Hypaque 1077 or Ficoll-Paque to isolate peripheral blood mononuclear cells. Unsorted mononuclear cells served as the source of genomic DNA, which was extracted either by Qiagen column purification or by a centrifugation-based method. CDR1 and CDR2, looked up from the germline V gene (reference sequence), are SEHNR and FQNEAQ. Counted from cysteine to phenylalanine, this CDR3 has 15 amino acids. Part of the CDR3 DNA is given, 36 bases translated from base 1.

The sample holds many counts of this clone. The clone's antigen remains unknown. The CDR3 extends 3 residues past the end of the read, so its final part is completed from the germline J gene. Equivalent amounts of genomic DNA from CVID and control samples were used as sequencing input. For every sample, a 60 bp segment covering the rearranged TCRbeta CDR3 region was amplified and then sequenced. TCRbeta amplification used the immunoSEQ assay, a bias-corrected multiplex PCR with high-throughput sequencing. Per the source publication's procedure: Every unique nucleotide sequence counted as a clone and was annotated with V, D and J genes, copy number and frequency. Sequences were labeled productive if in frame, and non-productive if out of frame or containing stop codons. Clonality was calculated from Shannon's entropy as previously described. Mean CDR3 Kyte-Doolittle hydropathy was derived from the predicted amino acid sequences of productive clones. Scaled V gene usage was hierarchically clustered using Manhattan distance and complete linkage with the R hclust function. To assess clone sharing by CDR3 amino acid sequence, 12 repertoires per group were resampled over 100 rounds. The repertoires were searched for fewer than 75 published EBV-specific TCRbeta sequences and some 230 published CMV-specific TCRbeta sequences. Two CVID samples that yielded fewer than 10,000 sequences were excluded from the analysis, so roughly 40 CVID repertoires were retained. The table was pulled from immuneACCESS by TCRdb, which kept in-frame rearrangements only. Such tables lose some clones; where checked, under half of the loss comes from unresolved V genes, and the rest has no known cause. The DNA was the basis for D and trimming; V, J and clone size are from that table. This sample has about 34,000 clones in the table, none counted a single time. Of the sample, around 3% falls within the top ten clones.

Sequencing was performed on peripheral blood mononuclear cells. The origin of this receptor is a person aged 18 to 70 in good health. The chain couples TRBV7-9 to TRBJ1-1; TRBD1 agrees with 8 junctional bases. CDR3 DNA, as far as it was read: TGTGCCAGCAGCTTACGTCGACAGGGGAGGGTGGAA. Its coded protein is CASSLRRQGRVE. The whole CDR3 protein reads CASSLRRQGRVEAFF.